This T cell receptor beta chain is drawn from a study of cytotoxic CD8 clonotypes in ibrutinib-treated CLL. Study background: Mean values per sample were 250,000 to 300,000 productive templates and 93,000 or so productive rearrangements.

Using immunoSEQ multiplex PCR, the repertoire was profiled, and TCRdb retains in-frame clones only, with some absent. The sample consists of 150,000 to 200,000 clones, more than 70% of them appearing once. Notes on this clone: What it binds is unknown.

This CDR3 region has 12 residues. Trimming shortened V by 2 bases and J by 8 bases, and 7 bases separated the two germline ends. From germline, CDR1 is MGHDK and CDR2 SYGVNS. General study findings and limits: Before falling back toward baseline at progression, clonality had risen at the time of ibrutinib response.

The sequence came from a human donor with chronic lymphocytic leukemia. The rearrangement links TRBV25-1 to TRBJ2-1, with D possibly matching TRBD1 (6 bases). The sequences come from PBMCs, collected at disease progression, from a patient treated with ibrutinib. CDR3 DNA sequence: TGTGCCAGCAGTGAACCAGGGGATGAGCAGTTCTTC. It codes for CASSEPGDEQFF.